This paragraph reports one TCR beta chain. The study recruited people aged 18 to 89 years across roughly 25 US areas. The ends lost 9 bases at V and 4 bases at J; junction bases unmatched: 5. The CDR3 has 13 residues. Germline assignment: CDR1 ENHRY and CDR2 SYGVKD. The data derive from a study of blood T cell repertoires in COVID-19. Study summary: Sites in the United States, Italy and Spain provided acute and convalescent COVID-19 samples.

In the original processing: Counts of nucleated cells, estimated from reference gene primer amplification, were obtained. Assay used: immunoSEQ multiplex PCR; TCRdb lists only in-frame clones, some missing. Clonal size and the V and J genes are those of that table, whereas D and trimming came from the DNA. The table records some 320,000 clones, around 87% of them present only once. Input material: PBMCs or T cells enriched from blood (not recorded which). The receptor's source is a woman in her twenties or thirties who had recovered from COVID-19. This rearrangement joins TRBV10-3 to TRBJ1-4; 7 bases map to TRBD1. CDR3 nucleotide sequence: TGTGCCATTTCACAGGGGTTTAATGAAAAACTGTTTTTT. Protein: CAISQGFNEKLFF.